These 3 T cell receptor beta chains originate from one sample sequenced in a study of blood T cell repertoires in COVID-19. TCRdb keeps only in-frame clones here, not all; method: immunoSEQ multiplex PCR. The sample lists roughly 150,000 clones; approximately 93% were seen once. The source material was peripheral blood. The receptors here all came from a woman aged 60-75 years with COVID-19, enrolled during active disease.

This clone was seen a single time. The rearrangement links TRBV10-2 to TRBJ1-5, with unresolved D. Germline V lookup: CDR1 WSHSY, CDR2 SAAADI. The CDR3 consists of 14 residues. V dropped 3 bases and J dropped 4 bases, with 10 bases sitting between them. In DNA form, the CDR3 reads TGCGCCAGCAGTGACCCCCGGGAGAATCAGCCCCAGCATTTT. This sequence encodes CASSDPRENQPQHF.

This rearrangement joins TRBV19 to TRBJ2-7, with D possibly matching TRBD1 (6 bases). The CDR3 covers 17 residues. Trimming took off 6 bases at V and 3 bases at J, with 24 bases between the two ends. Per germline, CDR1 LNHDA and CDR2 SQIVND (reference sequence). CDR3 region: CASSPRRKTGVLYEQYF. The CDR3 nucleotides are TGTGCCAGTAGCCCTCGGAGGAAGACAGGAGTACTCTACGAGCAGTACTTC. The full variable domain, rest sourced from reference TRBV19 and TRBJ2-7, is DGGITQSPKYLFRKEGQNVTLSCEQNLNHDAMYWYRQDPGQGLRLIYYSQIVNDFQKGDIAEGYSVSREKKESFPLTVTSAQKNPTAFYLCASSPRRKTGVLYEQYFGPGTRLTVT.

The J gene is TRBJ1-6, the V gene TRBV6-5; the match to TRBD1 covers 11 bases. This CDR3 is 15 amino acids long. The germline V gene has CDR1 MNHEY and CDR2 SVGAGI. The V gene end was trimmed by 2 bases and the J gene end by 9 bases; junction bases not matched to a gene: 3. The CDR3 DNA reads as TGTGCCAGCAGTTACGGGACAGGGGGAGTTTCACCCCTCCACTTT. It translates to CASSYGTGGVSPLHF.